These 14 T cell receptor beta chains share one sample of origin, sequenced in a study of cytomegalovirus exposure and HLA in healthy donors. PCR involved 60 Vbeta and 13 Jbeta primers. Clones were sequenced by immunoSEQ multiplex PCR, and TCRdb holds only the in-frame ones, with some missing. The sample lists 150,000 to 200,000 clones, approximately 84% seen once, with around 5% in the top ten. The sequenced material came from PBMCs. All receptors derive from a girl between 10 and 17 years old in good health and CMV-seropositive.

The genes are TRBV7-9 and TRBJ2-7, with D perhaps matching TRBD1 (5 bases). Germline V gene sequence: CDR1 SEHNR, CDR2 FQNEAQ (reference sequence). The CDR3 is made up of 14 amino acids. Trimming took off 2 bases at V and 5 bases at J, with 13 bases between the two ends. The CDR3 DNA reads as TGTGCCAGCAGCTTACGGCCAGGGAAGCACGAGCAGTACTTC. It encodes CASSLRPGKHEQYF.

V gene TRBV10-3 combines with J gene TRBJ2-7, with 8 nucleotides matching TRBD1. This CDR3 contains 15 residues. From germline, CDR1 is ENHRY and CDR2 SYGVKD. V was clipped by 6 bases and J by 4 bases; unmatched bases: 11. The CDR3 sequence: CAIRDGTGLGYEQYF. The CDR3 coding sequence is TGTGCCATCAGGGATGGGACAGGCCTGGGATACGAGCAGTACTTC.

J is TRBJ1-2 and V is TRBV7-6; D ambiguous. The CDR3 is 15 amino acids. Germline CDR1 and CDR2: SGHVS and FNYEAQ. Trimming shortened V by 1 base and J by 3 bases, and 12 bases separated the two germline ends. CDR3 in amino acids: CASSLVEFSDYGYTF. In DNA form, the CDR3 reads TGTGCCAGCAGCTTAGTAGAGTTTAGCGACTATGGCTACACCTTC.

The chain joins TRBV11-2 to TRBJ1-1; 7 nucleotides line up with TRBD1. The germline gives CDR1 SGHAT, CDR2 FQNNGV. The CDR3 covers 14 residues. Germline trimming cut 6 bases from V and 2 bases from J; bases unmatched to any gene: 6. CDR3 sequence: CASRQRQGNTEAFF. CDR3 DNA: TGTGCCAGCAGACAAAGACAGGGAAACACTGAAGCTTTCTTT.

V usage is TRBV11-1 and J usage is TRBJ1-1; unclear D gene. This CDR3 comprises 15 residues. In germline, CDR1 is SGHAT, CDR2 FQDESV (reference sequence). Trimming removed 5 bases from V and 4 bases from J, with 17 bases in between. The CDR3 is CASSAIDGVGTEAFF. As DNA, the CDR3 is TGTGCCAGCAGCGCGATCGACGGGGTGGGCACTGAAGCTTTCTTT.

This clone was observed a single time. The chain uses TRBV10-3 and TRBJ2-5, with TRBD2 identical over 11 bases. V shed 4 bases, J shed 0 bases, and the junction held 7 bases outside the gene matches. The CDR3 runs 17 residues. The germline CDR1 and CDR2 sequences are ENHRY and SYGVKD. CDR3 DNA: TGTGCCATCAGTGGGCCTAGCGGGGGGTGGTACCAAGAGACCCAGTACTTC. Protein sequence: CAISGPSGGWYQETQYF.

This rearrangement joins TRBV9 to TRBJ1-6; 10 positions match TRBD1. Germline assignment: CDR1 SGDLS and CDR2 YYNGEE. V lost 1 base and J lost 8; bases outside the gene matches: 6. This CDR3 region has 16 residues. The CDR3 loop reads CASSVSRDRGDSPLHF. The DNA for the CDR3 is TGTGCCAGCAGCGTATCACGGGACAGGGGAGATTCACCCCTCCACTTT.

V gene TRBV28 combines with J gene TRBJ2-1; D unresolved. Germline loops: CDR1 MDHEN, CDR2 SYDVKM. The V gene lost 3 bases and the J gene lost 4 bases, with 4 bases spanning the gap. The CDR3 totals 12 residues. In nucleotides, the CDR3 is TGTGCCAGCAGTTTGCAGTACAATGAGCAGTTCTTC. This gives the protein CASSLQYNEQFF.

V is TRBV7-8 and J is TRBJ2-3; 9 bases align to TRBD2. V was clipped by 3 bases and J by 0 bases; unmatched bases: 7. The CDR3 totals 17 residues. CDR1 is SGHVS, CDR2 FQNEAQ, per germline. In DNA, the CDR3 is TGTGCCAGCAGCTTTAGTAGCGGGGGTACTAGCACAGATACGCAGTATTTT. Amino acid sequence: CASSFSSGGTSTDTQYF.

This rearrangement joins TRBV18 to TRBJ2-5, with a possible D match to TRBD1 (6 bases). Germline loops: CDR1 KGHSH, CDR2 LQKENI. V was trimmed by 2 bases and J by 0 bases, leaving 10 bases between them. The CDR3 sequence is 15 residues long. The CDR3 DNA sequence: TGTGCCAGCTCACCAAGTACAGGGTACCAAGAGACCCAGTACTTC. It encodes CASSPSTGYQETQYF. The full variable domain, its missing parts supplied by reference TRBV18 and TRBJ2-5, is NAGVMQNPRHLVRRRGQEARLRCSPMKGHSHVYWYRQLPEEGLKFMVYLQKENIIDESGMPKERFSAEFPKEGPSILRIQQVVRGDSAAYFCASSPSTGYQETQYFGPGTRLLVL.

This clone was observed a single time. The V call is TRBV28, the J call TRBJ2-5; D is perhaps TRBD2 (6 bases). The V end lost 6 bases, the J end lost 3 bases, and 17 bases lay between the germline ends. The CDR3 length is 15 residues. The germline V gene encodes CDR1 MDHEN and CDR2 SYDVKM. DNA for the CDR3: TGTGCCAGCAGCCGGCCATTGGGAGGAGAAGAGACCCAGTACTTC. It encodes CASSRPLGGEETQYF.

The chain combines TRBV19 with TRBJ1-1, with D uncertain. Germline V gene lookup returns CDR1 LNHDA and CDR2 SQIVND (reference sequence). V was shortened by 1 base and J by 3 bases, with 6 bases between the two germline ends. This CDR3 region has 13 residues. Written as DNA, the CDR3 is TGTGCCAGTAGTATAGTGAGGGACACTGAAGCTTTCTTT. As protein: CASSIVRDTEAFF.

The CDR3 spells CASSERQGQNTEAFF. The CDR3 DNA reads TGTGCCAGCAGCGAGCGACAGGGTCAGAACACTGAAGCTTTCTTT. The chain couples TRBV7-8 to TRBJ1-1, with 7 bases that match TRBD1. J gave up 1 base and V 5 bases, and 7 bases lay outside the gene matches. Germline V gene lookup returns CDR1 SGHVS and CDR2 FQNEAQ. The CDR3 loop spans 15 amino acids. The full variable domain, its missing parts supplied by reference TRBV7-8 and TRBJ1-1, is GAGVSQSPRYKVAKRGQDVALRCDPISGHVSLFWYQQALGQGPEFLTYFQNEAQLDKSGLPSDRFFAERPEGSVSTLKIQRTQQEDSAVYLCASSERQGQNTEAFFGQGTRLTVV.

J is TRBJ2-7 and V is TRBV7-2; D ambiguous. Germline V gene sequence: CDR1 SGHTA, CDR2 FQGNSA. The CDR3 is 15 residues long. V lost 2 bases, J lost 0 bases, and 11 bases lay in between. The CDR3 sequence: CASSLFPGLSYEQYF. The CDR3 DNA reads TGTGCCAGCAGCTTATTTCCGGGTCTCTCCTACGAGCAGTACTTC.